Listed below are T cell receptor beta chains from one sample, sequenced in a study of post-analysis software for immune sequencing data. Via MiXCR, TCRdb re-called the PCR reads, giving one row per CDR3 protein. The table includes just over 250,000 distinct CDR3 sequences, 36% detected once. The material sequenced was blood. The receptors shown here come from a girl aged 5-17 years with multiple sclerosis. The conserved cysteine and the conserved F or W are not part of the CDR3 here.

V	CDR3
TRBV19	ASSTHRGHEDTQY
TRBV4-2	ASSQMISGGEQF
TRBV4-1	ASSQVRQGLAGANVLT
TRBV6-5	ASSYRTGGQPQH
TRBV12-3/TRBV12-4	ASSLPPRLRGPNEQF
TRBV20-1	SAALAQGGTDTQY
TRBV5-8	ASSLDQTGGSKPGEF
TRBV5-1	ASSLSGENTEAF
TRBV29-1	TTGINNEQF
TRBV11-2	ASSPDRSGPQH
TRBV5-1	ASSQTGRANEKLF
TRBV5-5	ASSLGGPRSTDTQY
TRBV11-1	ASSLALQGSGELF
TRBV6-1	ASSKAGLDTEAF
TRBV7-9	ASSPPDSQETQY
TRBV27	ASSGGNSPLH
TRBV2	ASWEREGFNEQF
TRBV20-1	SAPSPGNNEQF
TRBV4-2	ASSQRLIAERKNTEAF
TRBV9	ASSVGHLRPNERY
TRBV7-2	ASSLTYEQY
TRBV10-3	AIDSNTGELF
TRBV20-1	SASDGHLNQPQH
TRBV5-1	ASSCSGGHNEQF
TRBV4-1	ASSPGHSRGTGELF
TRBV20-1	SASEKNIQY
TRBV20-1	SARTGAAYNEQF